This TCR beta chain was recorded in a study of T cells after yellow fever vaccination. CDR3 size: 15 residues. The V and J ends lost 4 bases and 2 bases respectively, with 12 bases between them. Germline-derived CDR1 and CDR2 are SEHNR and FQNEAQ (reference sequence). Study observations and caveats: The study noted that FACS-sorted repertoires could contain abundant clonotypes contaminating from the bulk population.

This clonotype was observed a handful of times. What it binds is not known. TCR cDNA, made by 5'RACE template switching, carried an added universal primer site and UMIs. TCRdb ran MiXCR on the 5' RACE reads and lists one entry per CDR3 protein. The data contain 250,000 to 400,000 distinct CDR3 sequences, roughly 4.3% of them singletons. The sequence was obtained from a man between 18 and 29 years old who received the YFV17D yellow fever vaccine. Material: PBMCs, obtained 5 days after the yellow fever booster vaccination. V and J are TRBV7-9 and TRBJ1-3, with D perhaps matching TRBD1 (5 bases). CDR3 residues: CASSSGRAAGNTIYF. CDR3 bases: TGTGCCAGCAGCTCCGGCAGGGCCGCTGGAAACACCATATATTTT. Based on the CDR3 plus reference TRBV7-9 and TRBJ1-3, the full variable domain is DTGVSQNPRHKITKRGQNVTFRCDPISEHNRLYWYRQTLGQGPEFLTYFQNEAQLEKSRLLSDRFSAERPKGSFSTLEIQRTEQGDSAMYLCASSSGRAAGNTIYFGEGSWLTVV.